The rows below give T cell receptor beta chains drawn from one sample of a study of blood T cell repertoires in COVID-19. Profiling relied on immunoSEQ multiplex PCR, and the TCRdb table lists in-frame clones only, not all of them. Of roughly 200,000 clones in the sample, 75% to 85% were seen once. What was sequenced was PBMCs or T cells enriched from blood (not recorded which). The receptors shown here come from a man aged 35 to 55 who had recovered from COVID-19. Both conserved end residues are part of each CDR3. D genes are given only for firm matches. Clone size is not always given. Where it is, it says once, few, many or a class for expanded clones.

clone size: .; V gene: TRBV7-9; D gene: .; CDR3 length: 13; J gene: TRBJ2-1; CDR3 protein: CAALGPGNNEQFF; CDR3 DNA: TGTGCCGCCCTCGGCCCCGGGAACAATGAGCAGTTCTTC
clone size: once; V gene: TRBV27; D gene: .; CDR3 length: 14; J gene: TRBJ2-3; CDR3 protein: CASSPRTGYNTQYF; CDR3 DNA: TGTGCCAGCAGTCCCCGGACTGGTTATAATACGCAGTATTTT
clone size: .; V gene: TRBV12-3/TRBV12-4; D gene: .; CDR3 length: 12; J gene: TRBJ2-7; CDR3 protein: CASSQLGGSRSF; CDR3 DNA: TGTGCCAGCAGTCAGCTAGGAGGCTCTCGATCCTTC
clone size: many; V gene: TRBV24-1; D gene: TRBD1; CDR3 length: 16; J gene: TRBJ1-2; CDR3 protein: CATSETGTGGFYGYTF; CDR3 DNA: TGTGCCACCAGTGAGACCGGGACAGGGGGCTTCTATGGCTACACCTTC
clone size: .; V gene: TRBV19; D gene: .; CDR3 length: 15; J gene: TRBJ1-5; CDR3 protein: CASSATGLGNQPQHF; CDR3 DNA: TGTGCCAGTAGTGCCACAGGGTTGGGCAATCAGCCCCAGCATTTT
clone size: .; V gene: TRBV4-1; D gene: TRBD2; CDR3 length: 17; J gene: TRBJ2-3; CDR3 protein: CASRETGTSGGGDTQYF; CDR3 DNA: TGCGCCAGCAGAGAAACCGGGACTAGCGGGGGGGGCGATACGCAGTATTTT
clone size: .; V gene: TRBV18; D gene: .; CDR3 length: 13; J gene: TRBJ1-1; CDR3 protein: CASSDWGEAEAFF; CDR3 DNA: TGTGCCAGCTCAGACTGGGGCGAGGCTGAAGCTTTCTTT
clone size: .; V gene: TRBV19; D gene: TRBD2; CDR3 length: 16; J gene: TRBJ2-3; CDR3 protein: CASSIASGGESHTQYF; CDR3 DNA: TGTGCCAGTAGTATAGCTAGCGGGGGGGAGTCACATACGCAGTATTTT
clone size: .; V gene: TRBV5-1; D gene: TRBD2; CDR3 length: 16; J gene: TRBJ2-1; CDR3 protein: CASSSESGSSYNEQFF; CDR3 DNA: TGCGCCAGCAGCTCGGAAAGCGGGAGCTCCTACAATGAGCAGTTCTTC
clone size: .; V gene: TRBV5-6; D gene: .; CDR3 length: 15; J gene: TRBJ2-7; CDR3 protein: CASSLVGGWEYEQYF; CDR3 DNA: TGTGCCAGCAGCTTGGTAGGGGGATGGGAATACGAGCAGTACTTC
clone size: .; V gene: TRBV9; D gene: .; CDR3 length: 17; J gene: TRBJ2-2; CDR3 protein: CASSVEVFRGGPGELFF; CDR3 DNA: TGTGCCAGCAGCGTAGAAGTTTTCAGGGGAGGGCCCGGGGAGCTGTTTTTT
clone size: .; V gene: TRBV2; D gene: .; CDR3 length: 12; J gene: TRBJ1-2; CDR3 protein: CASIEDSYGYTF; CDR3 DNA: TGTGCCAGCATAGAGGATAGCTATGGCTACACCTTC
clone size: many; V gene: TRBV28; D gene: .; CDR3 length: 14; J gene: TRBJ1-2; CDR3 protein: CASTWGQGNYGYTF; CDR3 DNA: TGTGCCAGCACCTGGGGGCAGGGGAACTATGGCTACACCTTC
clone size: .; V gene: TRBV29-1; D gene: TRBD1; CDR3 length: 16; J gene: TRBJ2-3; CDR3 protein: CSSDWGEGQGADTQYF; CDR3 DNA: TGCAGCTCCGATTGGGGTGAAGGACAGGGGGCAGATACGCAGTATTTT
clone size: .; V gene: TRBV5-6; D gene: .; CDR3 length: 14; J gene: TRBJ1-4; CDR3 protein: CASSDWGPNEKLFF; CDR3 DNA: TGTGCCAGCAGCGATTGGGGGCCTAATGAAAAACTGTTTTTT
clone size: .; V gene: TRBV7-6; D gene: TRBD2; CDR3 length: 17; J gene: TRBJ2-2; CDR3 protein: CASSPRTSGGNTGELFF; CDR3 DNA: TGTGCCAGCAGCCCAAGGACTAGCGGGGGGAACACCGGGGAGCTGTTTTTT
clone size: .; V gene: TRBV24-1; D gene: TRBD1; CDR3 length: 13; J gene: TRBJ1-2; CDR3 protein: CATSDQRTGGYTF; CDR3 DNA: TGTGCCACCAGTGACCAACGGACAGGGGGCTACACCTTC
clone size: .; V gene: TRBV29-1; D gene: .; CDR3 length: 12; J gene: TRBJ2-1; CDR3 protein: CSAPWYGGEQFF; CDR3 DNA: TGCAGCGCCCCCTGGTACGGGGGTGAGCAGTTCTTC
clone size: .; V gene: TRBV29-1; D gene: .; CDR3 length: 13; J gene: TRBJ2-2; CDR3 protein: CSADPLNTGELFF; CDR3 DNA: TGCAGCGCGGATCCTTTGAACACCGGGGAGCTGTTTTTT
clone size: once; V gene: TRBV27; D gene: .; CDR3 length: 12; J gene: TRBJ1-2; CDR3 protein: CASAPYKGGYTF; CDR3 DNA: TGTGCCAGCGCCCCCTACAAGGGGGGCTACACCTTC
clone size: .; V gene: TRBV6-2/TRBV6-3; D gene: TRBD2; CDR3 length: 16; J gene: TRBJ2-2; CDR3 protein: CASSAHTSGYTGELFF; CDR3 DNA: TGTGCCAGCAGTGCCCATACTAGCGGGTACACCGGGGAGCTGTTTTTT
clone size: .; V gene: TRBV24-1; D gene: .; CDR3 length: 13; J gene: TRBJ2-1; CDR3 protein: CATTVRSYNEQFF; CDR3 DNA: TGTGCTACCACAGTCCGATCCTACAATGAGCAGTTCTTC
clone size: .; V gene: TRBV5-6; D gene: .; CDR3 length: 14; J gene: TRBJ2-7; CDR3 protein: CASSLAQGSDEQYF; CDR3 DNA: TGTGCCAGCAGCTTGGCGCAGGGGTCCGACGAGCAGTACTTC
clone size: .; V gene: TRBV28; D gene: TRBD1; CDR3 length: 14; J gene: TRBJ2-3; CDR3 protein: CASSSGQGADTQYF; CDR3 DNA: TGTGCCAGCAGTTCCGGACAGGGTGCAGATACGCAGTATTTT
clone size: few; V gene: TRBV5-1; D gene: .; CDR3 length: 14; J gene: TRBJ1-1; CDR3 protein: CASSSDGAGARAFF; CDR3 DNA: TGCGCCAGCAGCTCTGACGGGGCAGGGGCTAGGGCTTTCTTT
clone size: .; V gene: TRBV12-3/TRBV12-4; D gene: .; CDR3 length: 12; J gene: TRBJ2-1; CDR3 protein: CASSNYYNEQFF; CDR3 DNA: TGTGCCAGCAGTAACTACTACAATGAGCAGTTCTTC
clone size: .; V gene: TRBV9; D gene: .; CDR3 length: 22; J gene: TRBJ2-1; CDR3 protein: CASSVATLAGSGSFRPYNEQFF; CDR3 DNA: TGTGCCAGCAGCGTAGCTACCCTGGCGGGTAGCGGCTCCTTTCGGCCCTACAATGAGCAGTTCTTC
clone size: .; V gene: TRBV2; D gene: .; CDR3 length: 9; J gene: TRBJ2-1; CDR3 protein: CASRREQFF; CDR3 DNA: TGTGCCAGCAGGCGAGAGCAGTTCTTC
clone size: few; V gene: TRBV11-2; D gene: .; CDR3 length: 13; J gene: TRBJ1-1; CDR3 protein: CASSPTVNTEAFF; CDR3 DNA: TGTGCCAGCAGCCCTACGGTGAACACTGAAGCTTTCTTT
clone size: .; V gene: TRBV5-1; D gene: .; CDR3 length: 15; J gene: TRBJ2-5; CDR3 protein: CASSLVGPGEETQYF; CDR3 DNA: TGCGCCAGCAGCTTGGTGGGCCCAGGGGAAGAGACCCAGTACTTC
clone size: .; V gene: TRBV5-5; D gene: TRBD1; CDR3 length: 14; J gene: TRBJ2-7; CDR3 protein: CASSTMDRRHEQYF; CDR3 DNA: TGTGCCAGCAGCACGATGGACAGGAGACACGAGCAGTACTTC
clone size: .; V gene: TRBV5-1; D gene: TRBD1; CDR3 length: 15; J gene: TRBJ2-5; CDR3 protein: CASSLGDRGMETQYF; CDR3 DNA: TGCGCCAGCAGCTTAGGGGACAGGGGGATGGAGACCCAGTACTTC
clone size: .; V gene: TRBV5-1; D gene: .; CDR3 length: 14; J gene: TRBJ1-1; CDR3 protein: CASSLGQSNTEAFF; CDR3 DNA: TGCGCCAGCAGCTTGGGACAGTCGAACACTGAAGCTTTCTTT
clone size: .; V gene: TRBV2; D gene: TRBD1; CDR3 length: 14; J gene: TRBJ2-1; CDR3 protein: CASSGQGTTNEQFF; CDR3 DNA: TGTGCCAGCAGCGGACAGGGGACGACCAATGAGCAGTTCTTC
clone size: once; V gene: TRBV18; D gene: TRBD2; CDR3 length: 16; J gene: TRBJ2-1; CDR3 protein: CASSPGTSGGGNEQFF; CDR3 DNA: TGTGCCAGCTCACCCGGGACTAGCGGAGGGGGCAATGAGCAGTTCTTC
clone size: few; V gene: TRBV18; D gene: TRBD1; CDR3 length: 14; J gene: TRBJ1-3; CDR3 protein: CASSPPGQGYTIYF; CDR3 DNA: TGTGCCAGCTCACCACCGGGACAGGGATACACCATATATTTT
clone size: .; V gene: TRBV3-1/TRBV3-2; D gene: TRBD2; CDR3 length: 12; J gene: TRBJ2-3; CDR3 protein: CASSQEGLSKYF; CDR3 DNA: TGTGCCAGCAGTCAAGAGGGACTATCGAAGTATTTT
clone size: few; V gene: TRBV5-4; D gene: .; CDR3 length: 15; J gene: TRBJ1-1; CDR3 protein: CASSLLGGQITEAFF; CDR3 DNA: TGTGCCAGCAGCTTGTTGGGGGGGCAGATCACTGAAGCTTTCTTT
clone size: .; V gene: TRBV7-8; D gene: .; CDR3 length: 14; J gene: TRBJ1-2; CDR3 protein: CASSLLSGQIGYTF; CDR3 DNA: TGTGCCAGCAGCTTATTAAGTGGGCAAATCGGCTACACCTTC
clone size: .; V gene: TRBV4-1; D gene: .; CDR3 length: 15; J gene: TRBJ2-7; CDR3 protein: CASSQGASASYEQYF; CDR3 DNA: TGCGCCAGCAGCCAAGGGGCTAGCGCCTCCTACGAGCAGTACTTC
clone size: .; V gene: TRBV7-9; D gene: .; CDR3 length: 13; J gene: TRBJ2-7; CDR3 protein: CASSNDRSYEQYF; CDR3 DNA: TGTGCCAGCAGCAATGACAGGTCCTACGAGCAGTACTTC
clone size: .; V gene: TRBV10-2; D gene: TRBD1; CDR3 length: 13; J gene: TRBJ1-6; CDR3 protein: CASSGTGGSPLHF; CDR3 DNA: TGCGCCAGCAGTGGGACAGGGGGCTCACCCCTCCACTTT
clone size: once; V gene: TRBV5-1; D gene: .; CDR3 length: 14; J gene: TRBJ1-3; CDR3 protein: CASRGPGGGNTIYF; CDR3 DNA: TGCGCCAGCAGGGGGCCGGGGGGTGGAAACACCATATATTTT
clone size: few; V gene: TRBV27; D gene: .; CDR3 length: 16; J gene: TRBJ2-3; CDR3 protein: CASKLIDSGFTDTQYF; CDR3 DNA: TGTGCCAGCAAACTGATCGATAGCGGATTCACAGATACGCAGTATTTT
clone size: .; V gene: TRBV19; D gene: .; CDR3 length: 11; J gene: TRBJ1-2; CDR3 protein: CATSAGYGYTF; CDR3 DNA: TGTGCCACCTCGGCGGGCTATGGCTACACCTTC
clone size: .; V gene: TRBV11-2; D gene: .; CDR3 length: 18; J gene: TRBJ2-2; CDR3 protein: CASKRPGTPLVGTGELFF; CDR3 DNA: TGTGCCAGCAAACGTCCCGGGACACCCTTGGTGGGGACCGGGGAGCTGTTTTTT
clone size: .; V gene: TRBV11-2; D gene: .; CDR3 length: 15; J gene: TRBJ2-3; CDR3 protein: CASSLERRSTDTQYF; CDR3 DNA: TGTGCCAGCAGCTTAGAGAGGCGGAGCACAGATACGCAGTATTTT
clone size: .; V gene: TRBV4-2; D gene: TRBD1; CDR3 length: 16; J gene: TRBJ2-7; CDR3 protein: CASSRSLGQGFHEQYF; CDR3 DNA: TGTGCCAGCAGCCGAAGTCTTGGACAGGGATTCCACGAGCAGTACTTC
clone size: .; V gene: TRBV3-1/TRBV3-2; D gene: .; CDR3 length: 12; J gene: TRBJ1-1; CDR3 protein: CASRPGSTEAFF; CDR3 DNA: TGTGCCAGCAGGCCGGGGAGCACTGAAGCTTTCTTT
clone size: .; V gene: TRBV9; D gene: .; CDR3 length: 14; J gene: TRBJ1-2; CDR3 protein: CASSGSGANYGYTF; CDR3 DNA: TGTGCCAGCAGCGGATCGGGGGCTAACTATGGCTACACCTTC
clone size: .; V gene: TRBV2; D gene: TRBD1; CDR3 length: 17; J gene: TRBJ1-2; CDR3 protein: CASRDFNRDRVLRDYTF; CDR3 DNA: TGTGCCAGCAGGGACTTTAACCGGGACAGGGTTTTAAGGGACTACACCTTC
clone size: .; V gene: TRBV19; D gene: .; CDR3 length: 11; J gene: TRBJ1-2; CDR3 protein: CASTTAGGYTF; CDR3 DNA: TGTGCCAGTACGACGGCCGGGGGCTACACCTTC
clone size: .; V gene: TRBV5-1; D gene: TRBD1; CDR3 length: 15; J gene: TRBJ2-7; CDR3 protein: CASSLMTGGFYEQYF; CDR3 DNA: TGCGCCAGCAGCTTAATGACAGGGGGCTTCTACGAGCAGTACTTC
clone size: .; V gene: TRBV5-4; D gene: .; CDR3 length: 15; J gene: TRBJ2-2; CDR3 protein: CASSSGSPTTGELFF; CDR3 DNA: TGTGCCAGCAGCTCCGGGTCGCCCACTACCGGGGAGCTGTTTTTT